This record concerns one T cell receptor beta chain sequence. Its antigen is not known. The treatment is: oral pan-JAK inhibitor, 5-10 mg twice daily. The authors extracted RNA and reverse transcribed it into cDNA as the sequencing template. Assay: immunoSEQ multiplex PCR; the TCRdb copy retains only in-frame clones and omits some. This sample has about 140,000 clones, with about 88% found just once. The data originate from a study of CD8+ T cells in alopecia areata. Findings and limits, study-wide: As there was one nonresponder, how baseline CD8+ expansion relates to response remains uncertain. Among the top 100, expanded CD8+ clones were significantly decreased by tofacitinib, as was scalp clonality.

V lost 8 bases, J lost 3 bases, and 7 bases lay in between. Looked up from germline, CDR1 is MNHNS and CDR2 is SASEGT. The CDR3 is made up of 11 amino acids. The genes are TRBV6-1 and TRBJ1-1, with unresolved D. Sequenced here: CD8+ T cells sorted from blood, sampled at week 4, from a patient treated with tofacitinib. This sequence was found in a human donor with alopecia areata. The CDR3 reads CASLFYTEAFF. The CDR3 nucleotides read TGTGCCAGCCTGTTTTACACTGAAGCTTTCTTT.